Listed below are T cell receptor beta chains from one sample, sequenced in a study of cytomegalovirus exposure and HLA in healthy donors. The repertoire was sequenced with immunoSEQ multiplex PCR; TCRdb's copy has only in-frame clones and lacks some. The table has 150,000 to 200,000 clones, roughly 87% seen once. Sequencing was performed on PBMCs. The receptors here all came from a man aged 50-59 years in good health and CMV-seropositive. The CDR3 runs from the conserved cysteine through the conserved F or W. The D gene is left open where the match is weak. Part of the rows lack a size; the others show once, few, many or a class for expanded clones.

-,-,TRBJ2-7,TRBV18,14,TGTGCCAGCTCACCACGGCAGGGGCGCCACGAGCAGTACTTC,CASSPRQGRHEQYF
TRBD2,-,TRBJ2-1,TRBV27,15,TGTGCCAGCAGTTTATTTAGCGGGACCTGGGATGAGCAGTTCTTC,CASSLFSGTWDEQFF
-,-,TRBJ2-2,TRBV28,14,TGTGCCAGCATTGGCCAGGCCTACACCGGGGAGCTGTTTTTT,CASIGQAYTGELFF
TRBD1,-,TRBJ2-3,TRBV7-9,15,TGTGCCAGCAGCACGCGGACAGGGGGCTCAGATACGCAGTATTTT,CASSTRTGGSDTQYF
TRBD2,-,TRBJ2-2,TRBV2,16,TGTGCCAGCAGACAAGGAAGCGGGAGTTATACCGGGGAGCTGTTTTTT,CASRQGSGSYTGELFF
-,-,TRBJ1-1,TRBV10-2,16,TGCGCCAGCAGTGAAACAGGGACCGGCGGTCCCACTGAAGCTTTCTTT,CASSETGTGGPTEAFF
-,-,TRBJ1-5,TRBV11-2,13,TGTGCCAGCAGCTTAGTTGCGGATCAGCCCCAGCATTTT,CASSLVADQPQHF
-,-,TRBJ2-7,TRBV30,13,TGTGCCTGGAGTGTATCCCAGGCCCACGAGCAGTACTTC,CAWSVSQAHEQYF
TRBD2,-,TRBJ2-1,TRBV7-3,16,TGTGCCAGCAGCTTAACGGGCGGGGAGGGTAGCCCTATTGAGTTCTTC,CASSLTGGEGSPIEFF
TRBD1,-,TRBJ2-2,TRBV29-1,15,TGCAGCGTTGCGGGGACAGGGATCGTTCGCGGGGAGCTGTTTTTT,CSVAGTGIVRGELFF
TRBD2,-,TRBJ2-3,TRBV2,15,TGTGCCAGCAGTGGACTAGCGGGCGGCACAGATACGCAGTATTTT,CASSGLAGGTDTQYF
-,-,TRBJ1-1,TRBV29-1,11,TGCAGCGGTTCAAAGCGCACTGAAGCTTTCTTT,CSGSKRTEAFF
TRBD1,-,TRBJ1-2,TRBV7-9,15,TGTGCCAGCAGCTCCATACAGGGGAATCGCTATGGCTACACCTTC,CASSSIQGNRYGYTF
-,few,TRBJ2-1,TRBV4-1,14,TGCGCCAGCAGCCAAGGAGGGCCTGGGAATGAGCAGTTCTTC,CASSQGGPGNEQFF
-,few,TRBJ2-7,TRBV4-1,13,TGCGCCAGCAGCCAGGACAGAGACTACGAGCAGTACTTC,CASSQDRDYEQYF
-,-,TRBJ1-2,TRBV27,14,TGTGCCAGCAAACGAACAGGGAACAACTATGGCTACACCTTC,CASKRTGNNYGYTF
-,-,TRBJ2-2,TRBV9,18,TGTGCCAGCAGCGTAGAAAGGAGGTCCAGTCGGGACACCGGGGAGCTGTTTTTT,CASSVERRSSRDTGELFF
-,-,TRBJ2-1,TRBV5-1,15,TGCGCCAGCAGCTTGGACTTCAACTCCTACAATGAGCAGTTCTTC,CASSLDFNSYNEQFF
-,few,TRBJ2-1,TRBV7-6,14,TGTGCCAGCAGCTTAGTAGTTGGTCTGAATGAGCAGTTCTTC,CASSLVVGLNEQFF
TRBD1,-,TRBJ2-1,TRBV5-1,14,TGCGCCAGCAGCCTGGACAGGGAAGGCAATGAGCAGTTCTTC,CASSLDREGNEQFF
TRBD1,-,TRBJ2-7,TRBV28,14,TGTGCCAGCACTTCAGGGGGCGCCCCCTACGAGCAGTACTTC,CASTSGGAPYEQYF
-,few,TRBJ1-6,TRBV19,15,TGTGCCAGTAGTATGGCCTCCGTTTATAATTCACCCCTCCACTTT,CASSMASVYNSPLHF
-,-,TRBJ1-5,TRBV5-6,12,TGTGCCAGCAGCTTGGGCGATCAGCCCCAGCATTTT,CASSLGDQPQHF
TRBD1,-,TRBJ2-1,TRBV30,13,TGTGCCTGGGTCCGGGACAGTGTGAGTGAGCAGTTCTTC,CAWVRDSVSEQFF
-,-,TRBJ2-3,TRBV18,14,TGTGCCAGCTCACCACGGCTTCAGGGGGATACGCAGTATTTT,CASSPRLQGDTQYF
TRBD1,-,TRBJ1-4,TRBV18,14,TGTGCCAGCTCACGGGGACAGGAGCATGAAAAACTGTTTTTT,CASSRGQEHEKLFF
-,-,TRBJ2-2,TRBV9,14,TGTGCCAGCAGCTCTTTTTCCGGGACCGGGGAGCTGTTTTTT,CASSSFSGTGELFF
-,-,TRBJ2-3,TRBV5-6,15,TGTGCCAGCAGCTTGTCGGCAGGGCCCACAGATACGCAGTATTTT,CASSLSAGPTDTQYF
-,-,TRBJ2-3,TRBV18,12,TGTGCCAGCTCACCAGGGCCGAATACGCAGTATTTT,CASSPGPNTQYF
TRBD2,-,TRBJ2-2,TRBV9,20,TGTGCCAGCAGCGTAGTCGGACTAGCGGGGGGGCCTGGGAACACCGGGGAGCTGTTTTTT,CASSVVGLAGGPGNTGELFF
-,-,TRBJ2-2,TRBV7-9,18,TGTGCCAGCAGCCTCCCAATGGCAGGGAATGCGAACACCGGGGAGCTGTTTTTT,CASSLPMAGNANTGELFF
TRBD2,-,TRBJ2-3,TRBV15,15,TGTGCCACCAGCCGACTAGCGGGGGCCACTGCCACGCAGTATTTT,CATSRLAGATATQYF
TRBD1,-,TRBJ2-7,TRBV6-5,15,TGTGCCAGCAGTTACTCAGACAGGGGGTCCTACGAGCAGTACTTC,CASSYSDRGSYEQYF
TRBD2,-,TRBJ2-3,TRBV6-4,15,TGTGCCAGCAGCTCTAGCGGGGGGGCCACAGATACGCAGTATTTT,CASSSSGGATDTQYF
-,-,TRBJ2-1,TRBV4-1,14,TGCGCCAGCAGCCAGGGCTCTGCTTACAATGAGCAGTTCTTC,CASSQGSAYNEQFF
-,-,TRBJ1-5,TRBV5-6,15,TGTGCCAGCAGCTTGTCTGTTTATAGCAATCAGCCCCAGCATTTT,CASSLSVYSNQPQHF
-,-,TRBJ1-4,TRBV6-5,14,TGTGCCAGCAGTATGGGGGGAGCTAATGAAAAACTGTTTTTT,CASSMGGANEKLFF
TRBD1,-,TRBJ1-2,TRBV19,16,TGTGCCAGTAGTAGACACGGGACAGAGAGTAACTATGGCTACACCTTC,CASSRHGTESNYGYTF
-,-,TRBJ2-7,TRBV28,12,TGTGCCAGCAGTTTACTGGGGCTCGAGCAGTACTTC,CASSLLGLEQYF
TRBD1,-,TRBJ2-4,TRBV9,20,TGTGCCAGCAGCGCCCTCCCGGACAGGCAGGATATCTTAGCCAAAAACATTCAGTACTTC,CASSALPDRQDILAKNIQYF
-,-,TRBJ2-7,TRBV28,13,TGTGCCAGCAGTGGACTGCTTTCCTACGAGCAGTACTTC,CASSGLLSYEQYF
TRBD1,few,TRBJ2-2,TRBV28,15,TGTGCCAGCAGCCCGGGACAGATTAACACCGGGGAGCTGTTTTTT,CASSPGQINTGELFF
TRBD2,-,TRBJ2-5,TRBV4-3,16,TGCGCCAGCAGCCAACAGACTAGCGGGGGACAAGAGACCCAGTACTTC,CASSQQTSGGQETQYF
-,-,TRBJ2-7,TRBV11-2,15,TGTGCCAGCAGCTTATATACAGGTCAAAACTACGAGCAGTACTTC,CASSLYTGQNYEQYF
-,-,TRBJ2-2,TRBV5-4,16,TGTGCCAGCAACCTCCAGAGAGGGAGGAACACCGGGGAGCTGTTTTTT,CASNLQRGRNTGELFF
-,-,TRBJ1-5,TRBV15,14,TGTGCCACCAGCAGAGATGGGGAGGACCAGCCCCAGCATTTT,CATSRDGEDQPQHF
TRBD2,-,TRBJ2-5,TRBV5-5,16,TGTGCCAGCAGCTTGGTGCGGGGGGGGCTGGGAGAGACCCAGTACTTC,CASSLVRGGLGETQYF
-,-,TRBJ2-7,TRBV19,13,TGTGCCAGTAGTGCTAGCGCCTCCTACGAGCAGTACTTC,CASSASASYEQYF
-,once,TRBJ1-5,TRBV19,16,TGTGCCAGTAGCAACCCTACCGGGCTGGGGCACCAGCCCCAGCATTTT,CASSNPTGLGHQPQHF
-,-,TRBJ2-1,TRBV5-1,14,TGCGCCAGCAGCTCCTCACCCCCTAACAATGAGCAGTTCTTC,CASSSSPPNNEQFF
TRBD1,-,TRBJ2-7,TRBV10-3,17,TGTGCCATCAGTGAGTCTATTAGGACAGGGGTATTCTACGAGCAGTACTTC,CAISESIRTGVFYEQYF
-,-,TRBJ2-1,TRBV7-9,14,TGTGCCAGCAGCTTTGGAGGGTCCTACAATGAGCAGTTCTTC,CASSFGGSYNEQFF
TRBD1,few,TRBJ1-2,TRBV29-1,11,TGCAGCGTTCAGGGGGCGGGGGGCTACACCTTC,CSVQGAGGYTF
TRBD1,-,TRBJ2-3,TRBV11-1,15,TGTGCCAGCAGCATACAACAGGGGCCCACAGATACGCAGTATTTT,CASSIQQGPTDTQYF
TRBD2,-,TRBJ2-7,TRBV5-6,17,TGTGCCAGCAAATGGGGGCTAGCGGGAGGAGGGTCCTACGAGCAGTACTTC,CASKWGLAGGGSYEQYF